Shown below are 21 T cell receptor beta chains from a single sample sequenced in a study of cytomegalovirus exposure and HLA in healthy donors. It was with 60 Vbeta and 13 Jbeta primers that the PCR ran. TCRdb's table, derived via immunoSEQ multiplex PCR, lists solely in-frame clones and lacks some. The sample has approximately 140,000 clones; over 70% are singletons. The source material was PBMCs. Every receptor here comes from a woman aged 40 to 55 in good health and CMV-seropositive.

The chain joins TRBV6-6 to TRBJ1-1; perhaps TRBD1 as D (6 bases). The CDR3 runs to 16 residues. Per germline, CDR1 MNHNY and CDR2 SVGAGI (reference sequence). V lost 2 bases, J lost 1 base, and 14 bases lay in between. CDR3 protein: CASSYGARGGNTEAFF. Here the CDR3 DNA reads TGTGCCAGCAGTTACGGGGCCAGGGGCGGGAACACTGAAGCTTTCTTT.

The chain joins TRBV18 to TRBJ1-2; the D gene is possibly TRBD1 (6 bases). Trimming shortened V by 1 base and J by 8 bases, and 17 bases separated the two germline ends. Germline CDR1 is KGHSH and CDR2 is LQKENI. The CDR3 is 15 amino acids. This CDR3 is CASSPLPGGREGYTF. DNA of the CDR3: TGTGCCAGCTCACCACTCCCCGGGGGGCGCGAGGGCTACACCTTC. Filled out from reference TRBV18 and TRBJ1-2, the complete variable domain reads NAGVMQNPRHLVRRRGQEARLRCSPMKGHSHVYWYRQLPEEGLKFMVYLQKENIIDESGMPKERFSAEFPKEGPSILRIQQVVRGDSAAYFCASSPLPGGREGYTFGSGTRLTVV.

The chain combines TRBV19 with TRBJ1-5, with 8 bases identical to TRBD1. The CDR3 is 16 amino acids. V dropped 4 bases and J dropped 1; count of bases not matched to a gene: 6. Germline CDR1 and CDR2: LNHDA and SQIVND (reference sequence). CDR3 amino acids: CASSTRQGISNQPQHF. The CDR3 coding sequence is TGTGCCAGTAGTACACGACAGGGGATAAGCAATCAGCCCCAGCATTTT.

The V and J genes are TRBV5-1 and TRBJ1-1; no definite D call. The germline V gene encodes CDR1 SGHRS and CDR2 YFSETQ. This CDR3 is 14 amino acids long. The V end was cut by 3 bases, the J end by 5 bases, with 14 bases between. The CDR3 DNA sequence: TGCGCCAGCAGCTGGCGGACGGGAGGTACTGAAGCTTTCTTT. This sequence encodes CASSWRTGGTEAFF.

The V and J genes are TRBV29-1 and TRBJ2-3; 7 bases fit TRBD2. The V gene end was trimmed by 7 bases and the J gene end by 2 bases; junction bases not matched to a gene: 6. This CDR3 comprises 13 residues. Germline CDR1 is SQVTM and CDR2 is ANQGSEA. The CDR3 region has the DNA TGCAGCGCCGCGGGGGTGCTCACAGATACGCAGTATTTT. Amino acids: CSAAGVLTDTQYF.

The rearrangement uses TRBV5-6 and TRBJ1-2, with D hard to call. Germline assignment: CDR1 SGHDT and CDR2 YYEEEE. The CDR3 contains 13 residues. V lost 0 bases and J lost 5, with 8 bases in between. This CDR3 reads CASSLERTYGYTF. DNA of the CDR3: TGTGCCAGCAGCTTGGAACGGACTTATGGCTACACCTTC.

The chain uses TRBV7-3 and TRBJ2-3; D unclear. Trimming cost V 4 bases and J 6 bases, with 11 bases left between them. Germline CDR1 is SGHTA and CDR2 is FQGTGA. The CDR3 is 13 amino acids. The CDR3, as DNA: TGTGCCAGCAGCTCCGACAACTTCGATACGCAGTATTTT. This gives the protein CASSSDNFDTQYF.

This clone has just a few counts. The rearrangement uses TRBV6-6 and TRBJ1-1; D ambiguous. V was shortened by 4 bases and J by 4 bases, with 4 bases between the two germline ends. The CDR3 consists of 11 residues. CDR1 is MNHNY, CDR2 SVGAGI, per germline (reference sequence). CDR3 in amino acids: CASSSRTEAFF. The CDR3 DNA follows: TGTGCCAGCAGTTCCCGCACTGAAGCTTTCTTT.

V usage is TRBV29-1 and J usage is TRBJ1-1; D not resolved. Trimming took 3 bases from V and 0 from J, leaving 11 bases between them. Germline values: CDR1 SQVTM, CDR2 ANQGSEA. This CDR3 comprises 14 residues. The chain's CDR3 is CSVEVRGMNTEAFF. The CDR3 DNA reads as TGCAGCGTTGAGGTCCGGGGAATGAACACTGAAGCTTTCTTT.

J is TRBJ2-5 and V is TRBV29-1; D may be TRBD2 (6 bases). With 6 bases removed from V and 5 bases from J, the gap between germline ends came to 13 bases. The CDR3 has 12 residues. The germline V gene has CDR1 SQVTM and CDR2 ANQGSEA. This CDR3 is CSVAGLGETQYF. In nucleotides, the CDR3 is TGCAGCGTGGCGGGACTCGGGGAGACCCAGTACTTC.

V gene TRBV7-3 combines with J gene TRBJ1-6; 8 bases match TRBD1. J was trimmed by 7 bases and V by 1 base; bases with no gene match: 3. The CDR3 length is 15 residues. Germline-derived CDR1 and CDR2 are SGHTA and FQGTGA. The DNA of the CDR3 is TGTGCCAGCAGCTTAATGCAGGGGGCGAATTCACCCCTCCACTTT. Translated, it gives CASSLMQGANSPLHF. Variable domain in full (rest from reference TRBV7-3 and TRBJ1-6): GAGVSQTPSNKVTEKGKYVELRCDPISGHTALYWYRQSLGQGPEFLIYFQGTGAADDSGLPNDRFFAVRPEGSVSTLKIQRTERGDSAVYLCASSLMQGANSPLHFGNGTRLTVT.

The rearrangement joins TRBV27 to TRBJ1-5; possibly TRBD1 for D (5 bases). Trimming took off 4 bases at V and 5 bases at J, with 15 bases between the two ends. Germline assignment: CDR1 MNHEY and CDR2 SMNVEV (reference sequence). The CDR3 spans 15 residues. The CDR3 loop reads CASSSIQGGDQPQHF. The CDR3 DNA reads as TGTGCCAGCAGTTCGATCCAGGGTGGGGATCAGCCCCAGCATTTT.

The J gene is TRBJ2-3, the V gene TRBV29-1; possible D gene TRBD2, 5 bases. The germline V gene has CDR1 SQVTM and CDR2 ANQGSEA. The CDR3 runs 13 residues. V dropped 1 base and J dropped 6 bases, with 11 bases sitting between them. CDR3 protein: CSVEVRGLDTQYF. The CDR3 nucleotides read TGCAGCGTTGAAGTTCGGGGTCTTGATACGCAGTATTTT.

The chain uses TRBV7-9 and TRBJ2-7; the D gene is possibly TRBD2 (7 bases). The CDR3 consists of 14 residues. Germline lookup yields CDR1 SEHNR and CDR2 FQNEAQ (reference sequence). The germline V and J ends were trimmed by 6 bases and 4 bases, with 16 bases remaining between them. CDR3: CASSGGGGGYEQYF. For the CDR3, the DNA is TGTGCCAGCAGTGGAGGAGGGGGAGGGTACGAGCAGTACTTC. Supplemented by reference TRBV7-9 and TRBJ2-7, the full variable domain reads DTGVSQNPRHKITKRGQNVTFRCDPISEHNRLYWYRQTLGQGPEFLTYFQNEAQLEKSRLLSDRFSAERPKGSFSTLEIQRTEQGDSAMYLCASSGGGGGYEQYFGPGTRLTVT.

This chain joins TRBV4-2 and TRBJ1-2; D might be TRBD1 (6 bases). This CDR3 spans 14 amino acids. The germline V and J ends were trimmed by 4 bases and 2 bases, with 11 bases remaining between them. Germline CDR1 reads LGHNA; CDR2 reads YNFKEQ. The CDR3 DNA is TGTGCCAGCAGCCCGCAGGGGTTAAACTATGGCTACACCTTC. Amino acid sequence: CASSPQGLNYGYTF.

The J gene is TRBJ2-2, the V gene TRBV5-1, with D uncertain. The CDR3 runs to 12 residues. The germline V gene encodes CDR1 SGHRS and CDR2 YFSETQ. Between the trimmed V and J ends, which lost 7 bases and 4 bases, there was a span of 8 bases. The CDR3 region has the DNA TGCGCCAGCGCAGCAGGCACCGGGGAGCTGTTTTTT. Translation gives CASAAGTGELFF.

The chain joins TRBV30 to TRBJ1-1, with a tentative D call TRBD1 (6 bases). V dropped 3 bases and J dropped 4 bases, with 39 bases sitting between them. This CDR3 has 22 amino acids. Germline assignment: CDR1 GTSNPN and CDR2 SVGIG (reference sequence). CDR3 sequence (DNA): TGTGCCTGGAGGGATCTGTACGGGGAAACGATGGGGGCATGGGGAAAAGGCACTGAAGCTTTCTTT. Its protein product is CAWRDLYGETMGAWGKGTEAFF.

The chain is built from TRBV2 and TRBJ1-1; 8 bases are a match to TRBD1. Losses at the gene ends were 5 bases for V and 2 bases for J; bases not matched to a gene: 7. The germline gives CDR1 SNHLY, CDR2 FYNNEI. The CDR3 runs 15 residues. As DNA, the CDR3 is TGTGCCAGCAGTAAGCTCGACAGGGGTAACACTGAAGCTTTCTTT. Translation gives CASSKLDRGNTEAFF.

As for this clone: This likely comes from a read error, as the CDR3 has no conserved phenylalanine or tryptophan at its end. The DNA is omitted, as the CDR3 cannot be located on it reliably, and the CDR3 follows TCRdb's listing. This chain connects TRBV7-3 to TRBJ2-4; TRBD2, the table's D call, was not compared with the DNA. Counting both end residues, the CDR3 totals 10 amino acids. Germline V gene lookup returns CDR1 SGHTA and CDR2 FQGTGA. CDR3 amino acids: CASSLRTAGR.

V usage is TRBV5-6 and J usage is TRBJ1-2, with D possibly being TRBD1 (5 bases). Germline assignment: CDR1 SGHDT and CDR2 YYEEEE. Trimming left V 4 bases short and J 3 bases short, with 16 bases between. The CDR3 totals 15 residues. This CDR3 reads CASSGGSGIYYGYTF. Here the CDR3 DNA reads TGTGCCAGCAGCGGGGGGTCAGGGATTTACTATGGCTACACCTTC.

The J gene is TRBJ1-1, the V gene TRBV18, with TRBD1 as a possible D gene (5 bases). V lost 1 base and J 0 bases, leaving 6 bases between the germline ends. Germline CDR1 reads KGHSH; CDR2 reads LQKENI. The CDR3 covers 14 residues. CDR3 in DNA: TGTGCCAGCTCACCACAGGGGTTGAACACTGAAGCTTTCTTT. Its protein product is CASSPQGLNTEAFF.